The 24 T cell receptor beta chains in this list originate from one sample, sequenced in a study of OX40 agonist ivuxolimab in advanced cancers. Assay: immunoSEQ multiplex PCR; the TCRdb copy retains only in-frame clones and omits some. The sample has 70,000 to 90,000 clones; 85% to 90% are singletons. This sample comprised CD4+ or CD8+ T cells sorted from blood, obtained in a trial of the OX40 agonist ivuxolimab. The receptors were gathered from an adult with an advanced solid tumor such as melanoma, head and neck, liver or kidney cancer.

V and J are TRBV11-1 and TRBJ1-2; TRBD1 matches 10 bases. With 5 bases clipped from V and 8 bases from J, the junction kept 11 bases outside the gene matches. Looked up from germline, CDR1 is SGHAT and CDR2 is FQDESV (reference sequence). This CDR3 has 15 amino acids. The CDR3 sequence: CASSRVGTGALGYTF. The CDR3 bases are TGTGCCAGCAGCCGCGTTGGGACAGGGGCGCTCGGCTACACCTTC.

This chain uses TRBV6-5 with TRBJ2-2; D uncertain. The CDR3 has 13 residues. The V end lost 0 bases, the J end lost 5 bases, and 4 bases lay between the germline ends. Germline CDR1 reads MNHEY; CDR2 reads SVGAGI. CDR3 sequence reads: CASSYSSTGELFF. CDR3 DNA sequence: TGTGCCAGCAGTTACTCGTCGACCGGGGAGCTGTTTTTT.

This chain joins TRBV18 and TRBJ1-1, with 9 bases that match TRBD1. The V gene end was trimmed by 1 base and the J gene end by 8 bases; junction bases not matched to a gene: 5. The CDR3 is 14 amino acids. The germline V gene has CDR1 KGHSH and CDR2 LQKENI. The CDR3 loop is CASSPRQTGGEAFF. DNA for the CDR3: TGTGCCAGCTCACCACGGCAGACAGGGGGGGAAGCTTTCTTT. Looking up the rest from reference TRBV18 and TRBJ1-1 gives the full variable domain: NAGVMQNPRHLVRRRGQEARLRCSPMKGHSHVYWYRQLPEEGLKFMVYLQKENIIDESGMPKERFSAEFPKEGPSILRIQQVVRGDSAAYFCASSPRQTGGEAFFGQGTRLTVV.

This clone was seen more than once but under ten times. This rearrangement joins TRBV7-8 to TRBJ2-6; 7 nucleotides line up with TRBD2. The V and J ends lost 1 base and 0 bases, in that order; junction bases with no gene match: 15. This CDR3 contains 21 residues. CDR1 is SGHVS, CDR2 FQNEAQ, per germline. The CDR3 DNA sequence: TGTGCCAGCAGCTTAGAAGGTCGGCGGGAGTATGTCCGCTCTGGGGCCAACGTCCTGACTTTC. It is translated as CASSLEGRREYVRSGANVLTF.

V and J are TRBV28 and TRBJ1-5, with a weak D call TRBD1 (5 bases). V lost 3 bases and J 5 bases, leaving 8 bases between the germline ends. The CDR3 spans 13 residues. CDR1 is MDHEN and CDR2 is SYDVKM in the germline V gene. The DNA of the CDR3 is TGTGCCAGCAGTTTTGCGGGGGATCAGCCCCAGCATTTT. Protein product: CASSFAGDQPQHF.

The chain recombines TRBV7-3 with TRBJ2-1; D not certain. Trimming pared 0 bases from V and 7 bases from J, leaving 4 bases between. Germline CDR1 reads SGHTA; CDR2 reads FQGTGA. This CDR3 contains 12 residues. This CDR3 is CASSLTANEQFF. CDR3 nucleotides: TGTGCCAGCAGCTTAACAGCGAATGAGCAGTTCTTC.

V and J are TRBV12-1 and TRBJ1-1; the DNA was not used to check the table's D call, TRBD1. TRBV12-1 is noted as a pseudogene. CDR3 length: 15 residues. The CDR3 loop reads CASSFEVGQNTEAFF. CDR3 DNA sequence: TGTGCCAGCAGCTTTGAGGTGGGGCAGAACACTGAAGCTTTCTTT.

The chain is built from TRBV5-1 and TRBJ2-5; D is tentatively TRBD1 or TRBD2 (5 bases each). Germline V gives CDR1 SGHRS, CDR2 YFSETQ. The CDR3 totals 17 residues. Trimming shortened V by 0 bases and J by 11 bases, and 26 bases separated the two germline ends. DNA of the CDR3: TGCGCCAGCAGCTTGGTACGCACGGGACCCCCGGCTGGGGAGCAGTACTTC. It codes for CASSLVRTGPPAGEQYF.

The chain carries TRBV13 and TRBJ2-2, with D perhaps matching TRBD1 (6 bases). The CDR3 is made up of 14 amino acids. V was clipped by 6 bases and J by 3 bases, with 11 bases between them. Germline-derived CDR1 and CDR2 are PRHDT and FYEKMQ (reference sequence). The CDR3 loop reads CASSWTAYTGELFF. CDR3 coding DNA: TGTGCCAGCAGTTGGACAGCATACACCGGGGAGCTGTTTTTT.

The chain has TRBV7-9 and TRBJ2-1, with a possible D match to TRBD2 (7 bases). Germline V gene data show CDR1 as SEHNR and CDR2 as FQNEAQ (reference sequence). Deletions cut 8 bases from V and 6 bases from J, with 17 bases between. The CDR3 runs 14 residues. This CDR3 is CASEAGRGGNEQFF. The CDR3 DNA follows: TGTGCCAGCGAAGCGGGAAGGGGGGGCAATGAGCAGTTCTTC.

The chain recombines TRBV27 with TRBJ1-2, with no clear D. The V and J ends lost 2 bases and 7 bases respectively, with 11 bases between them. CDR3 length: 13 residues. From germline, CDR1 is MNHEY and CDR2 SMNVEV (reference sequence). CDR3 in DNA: TGTGCCAGCAGTTTAAATTTCGGTAGTGGCTACACCTTC. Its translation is CASSLNFGSGYTF.

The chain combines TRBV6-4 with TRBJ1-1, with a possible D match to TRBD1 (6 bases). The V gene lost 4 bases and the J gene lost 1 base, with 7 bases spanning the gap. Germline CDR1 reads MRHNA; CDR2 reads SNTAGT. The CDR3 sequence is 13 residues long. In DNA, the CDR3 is TGTGCCAGCAGTGGGGGGGCGAACACTGAAGCTTTCTTT. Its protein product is CASSGGANTEAFF.

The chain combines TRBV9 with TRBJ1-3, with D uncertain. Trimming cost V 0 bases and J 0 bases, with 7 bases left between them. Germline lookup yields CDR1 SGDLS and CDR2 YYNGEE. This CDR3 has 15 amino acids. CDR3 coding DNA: TGTGCCAGCAGCGTAGAGGGCAGCTCTGGAAACACCATATATTTT. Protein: CASSVEGSSGNTIYF.

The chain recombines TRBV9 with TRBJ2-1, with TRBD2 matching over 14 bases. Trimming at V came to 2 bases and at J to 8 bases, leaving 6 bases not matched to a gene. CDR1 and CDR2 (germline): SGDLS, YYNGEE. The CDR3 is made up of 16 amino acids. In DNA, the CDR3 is TGTGCCAGCAGCGTCTACGGACTAGCGGGAGGTGATGAGCAGTTCTTC. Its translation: CASSVYGLAGGDEQFF.

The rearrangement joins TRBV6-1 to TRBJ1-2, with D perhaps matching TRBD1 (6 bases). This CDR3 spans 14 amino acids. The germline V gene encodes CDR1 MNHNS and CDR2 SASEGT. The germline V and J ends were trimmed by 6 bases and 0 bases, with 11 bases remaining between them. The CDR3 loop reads CASSETGANYGYTF. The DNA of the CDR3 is TGTGCCAGCAGCGAGACAGGAGCTAACTATGGCTACACCTTC.

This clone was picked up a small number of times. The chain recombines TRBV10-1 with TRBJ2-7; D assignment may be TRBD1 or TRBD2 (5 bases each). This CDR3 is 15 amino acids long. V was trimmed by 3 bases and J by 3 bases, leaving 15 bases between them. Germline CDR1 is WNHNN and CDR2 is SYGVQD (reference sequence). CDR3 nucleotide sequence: TGCGCCAGCAGTGATGACCGGGACGTCATCTACGAGCAGTACTTC. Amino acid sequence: CASSDDRDVIYEQYF.

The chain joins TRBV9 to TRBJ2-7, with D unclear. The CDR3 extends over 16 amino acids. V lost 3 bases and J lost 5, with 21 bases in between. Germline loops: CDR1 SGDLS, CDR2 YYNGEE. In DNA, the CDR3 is TGTGCCAGCAGCGCAACCGGACCCCCTGGTTGGCACGAGCAGTACTTC. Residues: CASSATGPPGWHEQYF.

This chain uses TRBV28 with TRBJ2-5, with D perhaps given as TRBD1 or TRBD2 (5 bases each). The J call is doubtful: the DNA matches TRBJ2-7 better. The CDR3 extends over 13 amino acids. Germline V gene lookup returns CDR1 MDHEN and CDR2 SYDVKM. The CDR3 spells CASGDVPGDEQYF. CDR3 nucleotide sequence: TGTGCCAGCGGGGACGTACCTGGGGACGAGCAGTACTTC.

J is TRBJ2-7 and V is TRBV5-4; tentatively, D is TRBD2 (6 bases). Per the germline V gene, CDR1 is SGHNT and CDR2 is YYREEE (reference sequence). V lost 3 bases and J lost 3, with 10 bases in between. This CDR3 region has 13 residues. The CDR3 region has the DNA TGTGCCAGCAGCTGGGAGGCGGGCTACGAGCAGTACTTC. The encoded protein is CASSWEAGYEQYF.

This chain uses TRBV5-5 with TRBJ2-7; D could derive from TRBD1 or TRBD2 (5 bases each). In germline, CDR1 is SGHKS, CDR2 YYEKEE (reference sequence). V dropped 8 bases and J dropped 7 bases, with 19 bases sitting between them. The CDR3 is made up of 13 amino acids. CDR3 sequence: CASARGPSGEQYF. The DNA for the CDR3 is TGTGCCAGTGCGAGGGGCCCTTCGGGAGAGCAGTACTTC.

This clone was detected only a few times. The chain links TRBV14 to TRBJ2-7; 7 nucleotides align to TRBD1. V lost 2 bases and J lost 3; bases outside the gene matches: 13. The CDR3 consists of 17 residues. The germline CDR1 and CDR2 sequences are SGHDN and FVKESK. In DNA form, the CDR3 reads TGTGCCAGCAGCCAAAACCGACAGGGTAGTCTGATCTACGAGCAGTACTTC. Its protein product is CASSQNRQGSLIYEQYF.

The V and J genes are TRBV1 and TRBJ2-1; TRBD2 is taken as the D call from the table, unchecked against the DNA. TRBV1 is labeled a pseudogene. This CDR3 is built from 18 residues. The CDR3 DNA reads TGCACCAGCAGCCCCACGGGGGAGCGGAACGTCTCCTACAATGAGCAGTTCTTC. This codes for CTSSPTGERNVSYNEQFF.

This chain's CDR3 is CASSSELLDSRSGELFF. The CDR3 nucleotides are TGTGCCAGCAGTTCCGAATTACTTGACAGTCGGAGCGGGGAGCTGTTTTTT. The chain carries TRBV28 and TRBJ2-2, with D tentatively TRBD1 (5 bases). Per germline, CDR1 MDHEN and CDR2 SYDVKM. This CDR3 region has 17 residues. Trimming removed 4 bases at V and 7 bases at J, with 22 bases between.

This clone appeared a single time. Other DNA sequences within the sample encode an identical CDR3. Here the CDR3 DNA reads TGTGCCAGCAGTTTGACTAGCGGCTCCTACGAGCAGTACTTC. As protein: CASSLTSGSYEQYF. The gene calls are TRBV27 and TRBJ2-7; 9 bases are a match to TRBD2. Germline assignment: CDR1 MNHEY and CDR2 SMNVEV (reference sequence). After removal of 3 bases from V and 0 bases from J, the junction contained 0 bases not matched to a gene. The CDR3 is made up of 14 amino acids.